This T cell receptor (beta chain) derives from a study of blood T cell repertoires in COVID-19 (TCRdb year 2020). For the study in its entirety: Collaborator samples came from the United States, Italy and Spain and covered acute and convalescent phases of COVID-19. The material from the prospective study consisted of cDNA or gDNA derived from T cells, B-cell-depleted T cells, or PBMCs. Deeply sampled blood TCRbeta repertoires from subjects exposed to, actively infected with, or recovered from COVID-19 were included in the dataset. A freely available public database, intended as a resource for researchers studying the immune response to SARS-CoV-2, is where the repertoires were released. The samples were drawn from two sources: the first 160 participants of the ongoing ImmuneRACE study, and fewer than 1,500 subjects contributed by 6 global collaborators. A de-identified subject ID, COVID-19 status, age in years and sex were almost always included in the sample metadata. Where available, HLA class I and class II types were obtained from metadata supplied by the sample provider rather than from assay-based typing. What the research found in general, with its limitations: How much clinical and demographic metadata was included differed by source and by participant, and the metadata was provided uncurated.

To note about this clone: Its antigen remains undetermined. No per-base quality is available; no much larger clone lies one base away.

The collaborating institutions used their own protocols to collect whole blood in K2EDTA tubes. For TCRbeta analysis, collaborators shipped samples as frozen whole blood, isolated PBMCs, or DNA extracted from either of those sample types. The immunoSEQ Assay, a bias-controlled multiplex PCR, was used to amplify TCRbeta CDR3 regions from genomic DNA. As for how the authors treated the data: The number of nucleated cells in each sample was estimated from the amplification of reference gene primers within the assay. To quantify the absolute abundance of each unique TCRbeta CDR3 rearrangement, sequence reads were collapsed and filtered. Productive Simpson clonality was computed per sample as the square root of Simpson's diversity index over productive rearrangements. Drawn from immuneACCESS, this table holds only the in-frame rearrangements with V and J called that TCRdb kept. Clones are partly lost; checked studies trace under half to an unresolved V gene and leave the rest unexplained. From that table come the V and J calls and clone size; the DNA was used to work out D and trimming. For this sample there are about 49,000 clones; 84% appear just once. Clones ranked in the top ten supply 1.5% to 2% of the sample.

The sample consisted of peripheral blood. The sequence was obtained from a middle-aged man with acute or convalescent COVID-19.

The CDR3 reads as follows: CASSQATGADEQYF. At the DNA level, the sequence is TGCGCCAGCAGCCAAGCGACGGGAGCCGACGAGCAGTACTTC. The chain couples TRBV4-1 to TRBJ2-7; D gene: possibly TRBD2, on 6 matching bases. Trimming costs V 1 base and J 5 bases, and their ends lie 12 bases apart. Taken from cysteine to phenylalanine, the CDR3 has 14 residues. The only DNA kept is the CDR3, 42 bases in frame from the first base. The germline V gene gives CDR1 as MGHRA and CDR2 as YSYEKL.